What follows are 25 T cell receptor beta chains derived from one specimen sequenced in a study of cytomegalovirus exposure and HLA in healthy donors. Primers for the PCR totalled 60 Vbeta and 13 Jbeta. Clones were sequenced by immunoSEQ multiplex PCR, and TCRdb holds only the in-frame ones, with some missing. The sample shows about 35,000 clones, approximately 80% of them seen only once. What was sequenced was PBMCs. Receptors were obtained from a male donor in good health and CMV-seronegative.

This chain connects TRBV9 to TRBJ1-2; no reliable D call. The CDR3 contains 14 residues. V lost 1 base, J lost 7 bases, and 14 bases lay in between. Germline lookup yields CDR1 SGDLS and CDR2 YYNGEE. The CDR3 nucleotides read TGTGCCAGCAGCGTAAACACGGGGAGTTCTGGCTACACCTTC. Protein product: CASSVNTGSSGYTF.

This clone was detected once. The chain couples TRBV18 to TRBJ1-1; no reliable D call. The V and J ends lost 2 bases and 7 bases respectively, with 8 bases between them. The CDR3 extends over 12 amino acids. Germline CDR1 KGHSH, CDR2 LQKENI. The chain's CDR3 is CASSPREDEAFF. For the CDR3, the DNA is TGTGCCAGCTCACCAAGGGAGGATGAAGCTTTCTTT.

V gene TRBV9 combines with J gene TRBJ2-3, with D possibly matching TRBD2 (6 bases). This CDR3 comprises 14 residues. V lost 0 bases and J lost 3, with 8 bases in between. CDR1 and CDR2 (germline): SGDLS, YYNGEE. The CDR3 DNA follows: TGTGCCAGCAGCGTAGCTCTAGCGACAGATACGCAGTATTTT. It translates to CASSVALATDTQYF.

V usage is TRBV13 and J usage is TRBJ1-1; no firm D call. Germline CDR1 and CDR2: PRHDT and FYEKMQ (reference sequence). Deletions cut 1 base from V and 13 bases from J, with 19 bases between. This CDR3 contains 14 residues. This CDR3 reads CASSLAEKPGSGFF. The DNA for the CDR3 is TGTGCCAGCAGCTTAGCCGAAAAACCGGGAAGCGGTTTCTTT.

The DNA for the CDR3 is TGTGCCAGTAGTATAGATCTGGAGGGAGGCAATCAGCCCCAGCATTTT. It translates to CASSIDLEGGNQPQHF. The chain links TRBV19 to TRBJ1-5; D uncertain. The CDR3 spans 16 residues. V was pared by 0 bases and J by 2 bases, with 11 bases between. The V gene's germline CDR1 is LNHDA and CDR2 SQIVND (reference sequence).

This chain links TRBV4-2 with TRBJ2-1, with 11 bases identical to TRBD2. The CDR3 loop spans 19 amino acids. Losses at the gene ends were 0 bases for V and 5 bases for J; bases not matched to a gene: 12. Germline values: CDR1 LGHNA, CDR2 YNFKEQ. CDR3 nucleotides: TGTGCCAGCAGCCAAGAGACTAGCGGGACCCGGTACCCTCACAATGAGCAGTTCTTC. It yields the protein CASSQETSGTRYPHNEQFF.

The V call is TRBV6-5, the J call TRBJ1-1, with D perhaps matching TRBD1 (6 bases). The CDR3 runs to 15 residues. The germline V gene has CDR1 MNHEY and CDR2 SVGAGI. V dropped 2 bases and J dropped 5 bases, with 15 bases sitting between them. The CDR3 sequence is CASSYGGGLRTEAFF. Here the CDR3 DNA reads TGTGCCAGCAGTTACGGGGGGGGGCTTCGGACTGAAGCTTTCTTT.

The gene calls are TRBV19 and TRBJ1-2; TRBD1 matches 8 bases. The V gene's germline CDR1 is LNHDA and CDR2 SQIVND (reference sequence). This CDR3 is 14 amino acids long. The ends lost 6 bases at V and 5 bases at J; junction bases unmatched: 8. The CDR3 DNA reads as TGTGCCAGTAGGACAGGGGAGGATTATTATGGCTACACCTTC. It is translated as CASRTGEDYYGYTF.

The chain recombines TRBV18 with TRBJ1-2, with 10 bases matching TRBD1. The CDR3 has 14 amino acids. The V gene's germline CDR1 is KGHSH and CDR2 LQKENI. V lost 3 bases and J lost 8; bases outside the gene matches: 6. CDR3 region: CASSPQDRGPGYTF. In DNA form, the CDR3 reads TGTGCCAGCTCACCTCAAGACAGGGGGCCCGGCTACACCTTC.

The chain's CDR3 is CASSLSQGWENEQFF. For the CDR3, the DNA is TGTGCCAGCAGTTTGTCTCAGGGCTGGGAAAATGAGCAGTTCTTC. This sequence joins TRBV27 and TRBJ2-1; D is possibly TRBD1 (5 bases). The CDR3 consists of 15 residues. The germline V gene has CDR1 MNHEY and CDR2 SMNVEV (reference sequence). V was trimmed by 3 bases and J by 7 bases, leaving 16 bases between them.

The J gene is TRBJ1-6, the V gene TRBV5-4; 10 nucleotides align to TRBD1. V shed 4 bases, J shed 7 bases, and the junction held 2 bases outside the gene matches. Germline assignment: CDR1 SGHNT and CDR2 YYREEE (reference sequence). The CDR3 sequence is 14 residues long. Here the CDR3 DNA reads TGTGCCAGCAGCAAGGGACAGGGGAATTCACCCCTCCACTTT. The encoded protein is CASSKGQGNSPLHF.

This clone is medium-sized by share. This chain connects TRBV5-1 to TRBJ2-1, with 11 nucleotides matching TRBD2. The trim removed 1 base at V and 9 bases at J, leaving 6 bases unmatched. This CDR3 has 15 amino acids. Germline CDR1 reads SGHRS; CDR2 reads YFSETQ. In DNA, the CDR3 is TGCGCCAGCAGCTTGATCCTAGCGGGGGGAGGTGAGCAGTTCTTC. Its translation is CASSLILAGGGEQFF. The full variable domain, in which reference TRBV5-1 and TRBJ2-1 provide the parts outside the CDR3, is KAGVTQTPRYLIKTRGQQVTLSCSPISGHRSVSWYQQTPGQGLQFLFEYFSETQRNKGNFPGRFSGRQFSNSRSEMNVSTLELGDSALYLCASSLILAGGGEQFFGPGTRLTVL.

V usage is TRBV6-1 and J usage is TRBJ2-7; the D gene is possibly TRBD2 (5 bases). The CDR3 totals 12 residues. Germline V gene lookup returns CDR1 MNHNS and CDR2 SASEGT. Trimming removed 7 bases at V and 4 bases at J, with 11 bases between. The CDR3 sequence: CASNIRRYEQYF. CDR3 bases: TGTGCCAGCAACATCCGGAGGTACGAGCAGTACTTC.

The gene calls are TRBV30 and TRBJ1-5; D is unresolved. The germline V and J ends were trimmed by 2 bases and 6 bases, with 17 bases remaining between them. Germline V CDR1 and CDR2: GTSNPN, SVGIG (reference sequence). CDR3 length equals 15 residues. The CDR3, as DNA: TGTGCCTGGAGTCCGACCGGGAAAGGCGCTCAGCCCCAGCATTTT. Protein: CAWSPTGKGAQPQHF.

The chain couples TRBV30 to TRBJ2-3; D call uncertain. Germline CDR1 reads GTSNPN; CDR2 reads SVGIG (reference sequence). CDR3 size: 11 residues. The germline V and J ends were trimmed by 3 bases and 4 bases, with 5 bases remaining between them. The CDR3 DNA follows: TGTGCCTGGAGGGTAGCAGATACGCAGTATTTT. Protein sequence: CAWRVADTQYF.

The table lists this clone with a few counts. The rearrangement joins TRBV30 to TRBJ1-4; perhaps TRBD1 as D (5 bases). Deletions cut 2 bases from V and 7 bases from J, with 14 bases between. Germline assignment: CDR1 GTSNPN and CDR2 SVGIG (reference sequence). The CDR3 totals 14 residues. CDR3 DNA: TGTGCCTGGAGTACGGGACTGGGGGGTGAAAAACTGTTTTTT. Amino acids: CAWSTGLGGEKLFF.

The chain recombines TRBV30 with TRBJ1-2; D ambiguous. Germline CDR1 and CDR2: GTSNPN and SVGIG (reference sequence). The CDR3 is made up of 12 amino acids. With 4 bases removed from V and 5 bases from J, the gap between germline ends came to 11 bases. The CDR3 DNA is TGTGCCTGGACCGTCACCGAGTATGGCTACACCTTC. Its translation: CAWTVTEYGYTF.

This sequence joins TRBV5-1 and TRBJ2-5; 8 bases map to TRBD2. The CDR3 sequence is 16 residues long. The V gene end was trimmed by 0 bases and the J gene end by 5 bases; junction bases not matched to a gene: 9. The germline gives CDR1 SGHRS, CDR2 YFSETQ. The CDR3 region is CASSLETGGFRETQYF. In nucleotides, the CDR3 is TGCGCCAGCAGCTTGGAAACGGGAGGGTTTAGGGAGACCCAGTACTTC. The full variable domain, in which reference TRBV5-1 and TRBJ2-5 provide the parts outside the CDR3, is KAGVTQTPRYLIKTRGQQVTLSCSPISGHRSVSWYQQTPGQGLQFLFEYFSETQRNKGNFPGRFSGRQFSNSRSEMNVSTLELGDSALYLCASSLETGGFRETQYFGPGTRLLVL.

This clone has just a few counts. The rearrangement joins TRBV5-1 to TRBJ2-3, with 10 bases lining up with TRBD1. CDR3 length: 16 residues. Germline CDR1 SGHRS, CDR2 YFSETQ. The junction had 8 bases not matched to a gene; V was cut back by 0 bases and J by 7 bases. The CDR3 bases are TGCGCCAGCAGCTTGGGGGGACAGGGGTCCGGGAATACGCAGTATTTT. This encodes CASSLGGQGSGNTQYF.

This clone was observed once. The V call is TRBV28, the J call TRBJ2-1; 7 nucleotides line up with TRBD2. From germline, CDR1 is MDHEN and CDR2 SYDVKM. There are 14 residues in the CDR3. Losses at the gene ends were 8 bases for V and 2 bases for J; bases not matched to a gene: 6. This chain's CDR3 is CASHIAGAYNEQFF. The CDR3 DNA reads TGTGCCAGCCACATAGCGGGCGCCTACAATGAGCAGTTCTTC.

This clone was seen a single time. The V gene is TRBV5-1, the J gene TRBJ2-3; a weak D match, TRBD1 (6 bases). V lost 4 bases to trimming and J lost 6 bases, with 15 bases between them. The CDR3 is made up of 14 amino acids. Germline assignment: CDR1 SGHRS and CDR2 YFSETQ. DNA of the CDR3: TGCGCCAGCAGCCAGGGACATCTGTCGGATACGCAGTATTTT. It translates to CASSQGHLSDTQYF. The variable domain in full, completed from reference TRBV5-1 and TRBJ2-3, reads KAGVTQTPRYLIKTRGQQVTLSCSPISGHRSVSWYQQTPGQGLQFLFEYFSETQRNKGNFPGRFSGRQFSNSRSEMNVSTLELGDSALYLCASSQGHLSDTQYFGPGTRLTVL.

The chain recombines TRBV5-4 with TRBJ1-5; D gene uncertain. The germline CDR1 and CDR2 sequences are SGHNT and YYREEE (reference sequence). The CDR3 totals 14 residues. V lost 4 bases and J 7 bases, leaving 15 bases between the germline ends. The CDR3 reads CASSQDSTGQPQHF. DNA of the CDR3: TGTGCCAGCAGCCAAGACTCTACCGGGCAGCCCCAGCATTTT.

This clone was observed a single time. The chain employs TRBV10-3 and TRBJ2-2; no clear D gene. Looked up from germline, CDR1 is ENHRY and CDR2 is SYGVKD. Trimming stripped 0 bases from V and 4 bases from J, with 12 bases between. This CDR3 spans 16 amino acids. In DNA form, the CDR3 reads TGTGCCATCAGTGAGTCTTTCCTCTCGGGCACCGGGGAGCTGTTTTTT. Protein sequence: CAISESFLSGTGELFF.

This chain links TRBV27 with TRBJ1-2, with TRBD1 identical over 9 bases. Germline V CDR1 and CDR2: MNHEY, SMNVEV (reference sequence). The CDR3 runs to 18 residues. After removal of 2 bases from V and 4 bases from J, the junction contained 14 bases not matched to a gene. This CDR3 is CASSLKAGTGYRFYGYTF. The CDR3 DNA sequence: TGTGCCAGCAGTTTAAAAGCCGGGACAGGGTATCGGTTCTATGGCTACACCTTC.

The chain joins TRBV28 to TRBJ1-1; 8 bases fit TRBD1. This CDR3 contains 15 residues. Trimming removed 6 bases from V and 3 bases from J; junction bases left unmatched: 9. The V gene's germline CDR1 is MDHEN and CDR2 SYDVKM. The CDR3 DNA reads as TGTGCCAGCAGCCCCGACAGGGGAAGATACACTGAAGCTTTCTTT. Protein: CASSPDRGRYTEAFF. Complete variable domain (other parts from reference TRBV28 and TRBJ1-1): DVKVTQSSRYLVKRTGEKVFLECVQDMDHENMFWYRQDPGLGLRLIYFSYDVKMKEKGDIPEGYSVSREKKERFSLILESASTNQTSMYLCASSPDRGRYTEAFFGQGTRLTVV.